This T cell receptor beta chain was captured in a study of blood T cell repertoires in COVID-19. TCRdb's table, derived via immunoSEQ multiplex PCR, lists solely in-frame clones and lacks some. Of 50,000 to 70,000 clones in the sample, around 84% were seen once. Looked up from germline, CDR1 is SNHLY and CDR2 is FYNNEI. Trimming took off 6 bases at V and 4 bases at J, with 13 bases between the two ends. This CDR3 comprises 15 residues. Sequencing was done on a sample of peripheral blood. The chain uses TRBV2 and TRBJ2-6; D is perhaps TRBD1 (6 bases). The TCR comes from a man aged 45 to 65 with active COVID-19. In DNA form, the CDR3 reads TGTGCCAGCAGGGAGAGGACAGCAGGGGCCAACGTCCTGACTTTC. Translation: CASRERTAGANVLTF.